This T cell receptor beta chain comes out of a study of memory CD4+ T cells and cytomegalovirus serostatus. Study background: Of the healthy Belgian adults, 8 to 10 were CMV seropositive and more than 20 seronegative. Study findings and constraints: Median bootstrapped AUC for CMV status was around 0.95 originally, 0.85 to 0.92 US-trained.

This clone was observed a few times. Its antigen remains unidentified. How the authors handled the data: Out-of-frame sequences were removed, leaving about 2.2 million distinct TCRbeta sequences. Repertoires were generated with immunoSEQ multiplex PCR, while TCRdb's copy carries only in-frame clones and drops some. Clone size and the V and J calls come from that table; the DNA yielded D and trimming. The data hold 40,000 or so clones, with approximately 81% observed a single time. Single viable CD3+CD4+CD8-CD45RO+ cells were sorted as the memory CD4+ T cells. The material sequenced was memory CD4+ T cells from blood. This TCR derives from an adult in good health and CMV-seronegative.

DNA of the CDR3: TGCGCCAGCGCCGGGACTAACTCCTACAATGAGCAGTTCTTC. Amino acids: CASAGTNSYNEQFF. The J gene is TRBJ2-1, the V gene TRBV10-2; the match to TRBD2 covers 7 bases. The trim removed 8 bases at V and 0 bases at J, leaving 4 bases unmatched. Germline CDR1 WSHSY, CDR2 SAAADI. The CDR3 totals 14 residues.